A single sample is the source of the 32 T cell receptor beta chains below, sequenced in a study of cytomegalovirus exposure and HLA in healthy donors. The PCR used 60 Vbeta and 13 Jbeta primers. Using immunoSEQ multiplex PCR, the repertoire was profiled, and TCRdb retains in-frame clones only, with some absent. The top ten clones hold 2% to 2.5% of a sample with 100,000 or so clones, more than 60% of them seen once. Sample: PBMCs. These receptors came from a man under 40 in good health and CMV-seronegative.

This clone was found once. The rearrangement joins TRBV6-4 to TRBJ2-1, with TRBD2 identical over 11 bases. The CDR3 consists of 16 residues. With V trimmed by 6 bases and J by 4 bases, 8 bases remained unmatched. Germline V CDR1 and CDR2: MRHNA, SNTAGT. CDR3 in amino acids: CASSAGGTSGYNEQFF. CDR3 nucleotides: TGTGCCAGCAGCGCAGGGGGGACTAGCGGATACAATGAGCAGTTCTTC.

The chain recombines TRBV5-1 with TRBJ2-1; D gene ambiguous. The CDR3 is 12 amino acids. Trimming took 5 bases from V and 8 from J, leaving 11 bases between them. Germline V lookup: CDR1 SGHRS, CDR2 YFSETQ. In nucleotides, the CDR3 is TGCGCCAGCAGACGGTTATACGATGAGCAGTTCTTC. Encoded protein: CASRRLYDEQFF.

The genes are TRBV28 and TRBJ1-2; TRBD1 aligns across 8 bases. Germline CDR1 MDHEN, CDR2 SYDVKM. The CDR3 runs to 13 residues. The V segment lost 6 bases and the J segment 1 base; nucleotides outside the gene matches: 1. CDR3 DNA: TGTGCCAGCAGCAGGGGGCATAACTATGGCTACACCTTC. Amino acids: CASSRGHNYGYTF.

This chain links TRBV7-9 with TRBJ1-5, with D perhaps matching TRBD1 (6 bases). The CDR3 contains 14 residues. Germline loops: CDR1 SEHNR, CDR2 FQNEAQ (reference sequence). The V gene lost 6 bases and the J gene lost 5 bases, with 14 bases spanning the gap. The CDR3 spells CASSTTGSDQPQHF. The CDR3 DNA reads TGTGCCAGCAGTACAACAGGGAGTGATCAGCCCCAGCATTTT.

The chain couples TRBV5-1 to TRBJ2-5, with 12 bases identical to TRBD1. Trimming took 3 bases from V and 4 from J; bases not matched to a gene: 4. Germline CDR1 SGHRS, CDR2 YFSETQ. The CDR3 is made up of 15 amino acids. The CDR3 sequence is CASSWGDRGPETQYF. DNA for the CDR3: TGCGCCAGCAGCTGGGGGGACAGGGGGCCAGAGACCCAGTACTTC.

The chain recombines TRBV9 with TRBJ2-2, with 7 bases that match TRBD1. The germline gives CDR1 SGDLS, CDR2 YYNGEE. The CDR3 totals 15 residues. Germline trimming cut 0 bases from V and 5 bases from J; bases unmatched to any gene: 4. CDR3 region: CASSVATGFTGELFF. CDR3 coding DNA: TGTGCCAGCAGCGTAGCGACAGGGTTTACCGGGGAGCTGTTTTTT. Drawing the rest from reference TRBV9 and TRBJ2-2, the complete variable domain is DSGVTQTPKHLITATGQRVTLRCSPRSGDLSVYWYQQSLDQGLQFLIQYYNGEERAKGNILERFSAQQFPDLHSELNLSSLELGDSALYFCASSVATGFTGELFFGEGSRLTVL.

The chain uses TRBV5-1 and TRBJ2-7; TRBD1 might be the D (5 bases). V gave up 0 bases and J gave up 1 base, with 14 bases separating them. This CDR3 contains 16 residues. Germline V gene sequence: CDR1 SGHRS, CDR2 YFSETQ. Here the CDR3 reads CASSLAGQGPSYEQYF. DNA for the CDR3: TGCGCCAGCAGCTTGGCCGGGCAGGGCCCGTCCTACGAGCAGTACTTC.

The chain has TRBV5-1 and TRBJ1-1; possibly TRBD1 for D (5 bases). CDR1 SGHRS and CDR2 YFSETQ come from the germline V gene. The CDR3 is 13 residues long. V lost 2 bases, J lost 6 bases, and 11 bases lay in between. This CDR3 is CASSFAGGAEAFF. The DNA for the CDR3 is TGCGCCAGCAGCTTTGCCGGGGGGGCTGAAGCTTTCTTT.

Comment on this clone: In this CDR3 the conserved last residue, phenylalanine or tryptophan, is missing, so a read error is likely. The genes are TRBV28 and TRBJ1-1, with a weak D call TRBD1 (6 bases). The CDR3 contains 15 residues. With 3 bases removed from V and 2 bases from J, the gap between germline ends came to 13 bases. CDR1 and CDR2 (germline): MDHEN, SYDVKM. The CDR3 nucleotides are TGTGCCAGCAGTTTGCCGGACAGACAAAACACTGAAGCTTTCTCT. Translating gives CASSLPDRQNTEAFS.

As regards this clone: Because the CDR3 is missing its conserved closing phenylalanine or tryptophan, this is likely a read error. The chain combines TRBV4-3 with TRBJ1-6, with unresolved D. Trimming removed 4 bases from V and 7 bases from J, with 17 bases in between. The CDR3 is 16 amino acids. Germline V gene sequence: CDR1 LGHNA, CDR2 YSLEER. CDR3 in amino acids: CASSPQARPLNSPLHL. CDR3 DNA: TGCGCCAGCAGCCCCCAGGCCCGGCCCCTCAATTCACCCCTCCACCTT.

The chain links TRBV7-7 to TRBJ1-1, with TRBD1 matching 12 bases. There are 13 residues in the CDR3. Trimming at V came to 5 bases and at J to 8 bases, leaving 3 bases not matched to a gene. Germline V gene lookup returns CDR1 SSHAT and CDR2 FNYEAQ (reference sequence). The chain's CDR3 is CASSAGTGGEAFF. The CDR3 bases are TGTGCCAGCAGCGCCGGGACAGGGGGCGAAGCTTTCTTT.

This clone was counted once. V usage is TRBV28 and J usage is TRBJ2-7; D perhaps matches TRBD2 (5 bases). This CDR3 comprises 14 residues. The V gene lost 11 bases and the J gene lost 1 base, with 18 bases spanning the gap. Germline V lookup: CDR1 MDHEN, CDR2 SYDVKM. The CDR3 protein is CASTGRGPSYEQYF. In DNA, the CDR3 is TGTGCCTCCACCGGTCGGGGTCCTTCCTACGAGCAGTACTTC. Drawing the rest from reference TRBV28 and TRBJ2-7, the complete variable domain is DVKVTQSSRYLVKRTGEKVFLECVQDMDHENMFWYRQDPGLGLRLIYFSYDVKMKEKGDIPEGYSVSREKKERFSLILESASTNQTSMYLCASTGRGPSYEQYFGPGTRLTVT.

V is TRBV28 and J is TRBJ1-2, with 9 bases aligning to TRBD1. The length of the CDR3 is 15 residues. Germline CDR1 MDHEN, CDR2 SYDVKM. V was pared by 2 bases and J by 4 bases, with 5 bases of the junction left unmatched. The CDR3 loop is CASSLGDRESYGYTF. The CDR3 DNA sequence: TGTGCCAGCAGTTTAGGGGACAGGGAGAGCTATGGCTACACCTTC.

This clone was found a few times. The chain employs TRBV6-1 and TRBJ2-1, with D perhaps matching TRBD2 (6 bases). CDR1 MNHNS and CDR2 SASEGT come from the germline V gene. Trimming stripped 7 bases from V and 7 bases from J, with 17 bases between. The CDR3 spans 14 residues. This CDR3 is CASTLGGTLNEQFF. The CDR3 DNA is TGTGCCAGCACTCTTGGCGGGACGTTGAATGAGCAGTTCTTC.

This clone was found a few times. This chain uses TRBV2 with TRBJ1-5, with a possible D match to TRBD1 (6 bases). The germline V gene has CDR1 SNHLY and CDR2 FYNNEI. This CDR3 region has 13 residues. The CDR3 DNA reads TGTGCGTGGGGGGGCGCGGTCAATCAGCCCCAGCATTTT. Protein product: CAWGGAVNQPQHF.

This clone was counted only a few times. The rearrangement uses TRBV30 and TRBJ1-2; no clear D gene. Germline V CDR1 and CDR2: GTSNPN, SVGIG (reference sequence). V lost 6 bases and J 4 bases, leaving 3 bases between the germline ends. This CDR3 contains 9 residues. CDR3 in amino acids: CACSYGYTF. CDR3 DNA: TGTGCCTGTAGCTATGGCTACACCTTC.

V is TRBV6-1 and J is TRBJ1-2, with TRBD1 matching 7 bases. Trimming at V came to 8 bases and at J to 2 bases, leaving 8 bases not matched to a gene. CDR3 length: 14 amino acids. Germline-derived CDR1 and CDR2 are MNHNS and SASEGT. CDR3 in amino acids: CASEGQWGNYGYTF. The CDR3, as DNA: TGTGCCAGCGAGGGACAGTGGGGGAACTATGGCTACACCTTC.

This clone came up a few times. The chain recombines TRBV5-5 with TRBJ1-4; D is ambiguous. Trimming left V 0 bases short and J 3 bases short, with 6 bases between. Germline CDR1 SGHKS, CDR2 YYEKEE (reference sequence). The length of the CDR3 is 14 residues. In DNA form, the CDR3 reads TGTGCCAGCAGCTTGGGGGCAGCTAATGAAAAACTGTTTTTT. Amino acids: CASSLGAANEKLFF.

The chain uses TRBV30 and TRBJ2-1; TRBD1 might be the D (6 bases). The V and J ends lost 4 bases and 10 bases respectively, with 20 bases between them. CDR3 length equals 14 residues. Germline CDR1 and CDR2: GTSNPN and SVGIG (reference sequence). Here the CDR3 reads CAWTQGPRTGEQFF. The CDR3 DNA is TGTGCCTGGACACAGGGTCCCCGCACGGGGGAGCAGTTCTTC.

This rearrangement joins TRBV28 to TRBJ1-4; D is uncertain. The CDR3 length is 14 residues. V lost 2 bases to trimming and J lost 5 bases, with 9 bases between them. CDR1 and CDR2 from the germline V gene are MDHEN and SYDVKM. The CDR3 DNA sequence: TGTGCCAGCAGTTTAAACACCGGGAATGAAAAACTGTTTTTT. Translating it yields CASSLNTGNEKLFF. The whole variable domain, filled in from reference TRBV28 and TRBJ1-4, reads DVKVTQSSRYLVKRTGEKVFLECVQDMDHENMFWYRQDPGLGLRLIYFSYDVKMKEKGDIPEGYSVSREKKERFSLILESASTNQTSMYLCASSLNTGNEKLFFGSGTQLSVL.

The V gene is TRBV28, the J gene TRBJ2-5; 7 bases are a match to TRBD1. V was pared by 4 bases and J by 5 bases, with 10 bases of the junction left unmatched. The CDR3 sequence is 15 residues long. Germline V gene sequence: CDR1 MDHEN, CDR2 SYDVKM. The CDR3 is CASSSDRQGRETQYF. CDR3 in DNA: TGTGCCAGCAGTTCTGACCGACAGGGTCGGGAGACCCAGTACTTC.

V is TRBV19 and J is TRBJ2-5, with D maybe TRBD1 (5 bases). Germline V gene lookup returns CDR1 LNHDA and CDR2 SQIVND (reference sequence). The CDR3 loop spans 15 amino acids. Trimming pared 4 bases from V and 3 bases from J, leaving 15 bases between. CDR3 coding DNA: TGTGCCAGTAGTACTCCTTTTCAGGGAAAAGAGACCCAGTACTTC. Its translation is CASSTPFQGKETQYF. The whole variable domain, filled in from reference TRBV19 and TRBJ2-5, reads DGGITQSPKYLFRKEGQNVTLSCEQNLNHDAMYWYRQDPGQGLRLIYYSQIVNDFQKGDIAEGYSVSREKKESFPLTVTSAQKNPTAFYLCASSTPFQGKETQYFGPGTRLLVL.

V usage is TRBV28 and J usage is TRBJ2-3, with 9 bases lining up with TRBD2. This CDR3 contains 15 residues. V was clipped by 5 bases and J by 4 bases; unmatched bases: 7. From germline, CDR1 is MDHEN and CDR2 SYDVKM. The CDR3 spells CASSTSSGNPDTQYF. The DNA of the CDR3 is TGTGCCAGCAGTACCTCTAGCGGGAATCCAGATACGCAGTATTTT.

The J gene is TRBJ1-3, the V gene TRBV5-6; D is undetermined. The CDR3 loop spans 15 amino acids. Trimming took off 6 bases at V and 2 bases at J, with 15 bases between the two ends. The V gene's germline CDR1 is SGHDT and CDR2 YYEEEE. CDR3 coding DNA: TGTGCCAGCAAAAGCCCGCCCCCTCCTGGAAACACCATATATTTT. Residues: CASKSPPPPGNTIYF.

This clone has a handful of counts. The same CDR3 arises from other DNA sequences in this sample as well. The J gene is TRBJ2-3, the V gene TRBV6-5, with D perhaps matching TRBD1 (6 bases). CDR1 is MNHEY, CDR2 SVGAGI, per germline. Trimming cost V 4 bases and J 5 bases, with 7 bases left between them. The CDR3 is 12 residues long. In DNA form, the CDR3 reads TGTGCCAGCAGTTCACAGGGAGATACGCAGTATTTT. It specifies CASSSQGDTQYF.

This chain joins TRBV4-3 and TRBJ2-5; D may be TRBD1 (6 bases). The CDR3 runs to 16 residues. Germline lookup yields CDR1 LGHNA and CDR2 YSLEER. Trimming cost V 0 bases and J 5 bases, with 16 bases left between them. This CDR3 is CASSQERSRGAETQYF. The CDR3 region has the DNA TGCGCCAGCAGCCAAGAGAGGTCCAGGGGTGCGGAGACCCAGTACTTC.

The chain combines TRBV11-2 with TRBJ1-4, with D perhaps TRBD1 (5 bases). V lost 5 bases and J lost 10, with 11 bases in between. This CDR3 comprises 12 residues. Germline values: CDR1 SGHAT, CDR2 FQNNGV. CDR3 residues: CASSPKGAKLFF. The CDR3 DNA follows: TGTGCCAGCAGCCCTAAAGGGGCAAAACTGTTTTTT.

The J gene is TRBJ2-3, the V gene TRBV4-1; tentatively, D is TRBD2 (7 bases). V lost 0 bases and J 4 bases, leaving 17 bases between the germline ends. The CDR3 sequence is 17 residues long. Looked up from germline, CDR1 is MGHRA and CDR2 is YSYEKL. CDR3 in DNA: TGCGCCAGCAGCCAAGACTCGGGGGGAGGGGGTGCAGATACGCAGTATTTT. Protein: CASSQDSGGGGADTQYF.

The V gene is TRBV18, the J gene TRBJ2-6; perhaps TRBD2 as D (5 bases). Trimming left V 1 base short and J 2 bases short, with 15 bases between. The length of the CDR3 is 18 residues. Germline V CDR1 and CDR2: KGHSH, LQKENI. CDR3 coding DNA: TGTGCCAGCTCACCACTACCCCCCTCCGGGACTGGGGCCAACGTCCTGACTTTC. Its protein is CASSPLPPSGTGANVLTF.

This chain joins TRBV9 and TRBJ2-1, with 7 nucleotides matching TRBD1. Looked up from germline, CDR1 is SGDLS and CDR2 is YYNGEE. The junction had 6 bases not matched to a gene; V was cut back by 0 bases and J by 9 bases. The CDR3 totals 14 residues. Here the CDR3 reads CASSVEQGSSEQFF. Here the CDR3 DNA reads TGTGCCAGCAGCGTAGAACAGGGGTCAAGTGAGCAGTTCTTC.

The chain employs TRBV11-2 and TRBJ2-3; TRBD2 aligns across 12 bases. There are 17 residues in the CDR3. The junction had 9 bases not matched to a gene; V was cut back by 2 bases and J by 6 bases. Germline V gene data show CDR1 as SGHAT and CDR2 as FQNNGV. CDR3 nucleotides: TGTGCCAGCAGCTTAAGGACTAGCGGGGTCGCCGGGGATACGCAGTATTTT. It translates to CASSLRTSGVAGDTQYF.

The CDR3 coding sequence is TGTGCCAGCAGTGAACTTGGCAACTCCTACGAGCAGTACTTC. Its protein product is CASSELGNSYEQYF. The gene calls are TRBV25-1 and TRBJ2-7; D is unresolved. The CDR3 runs to 14 residues. The germline CDR1 and CDR2 sequences are MGHDK and SYGVNS. V lost 2 bases to trimming and J lost 0 bases, with 8 bases between them.